The 28 T cell receptor beta chains presented below share a single source sample, sequenced in a study of T-cell reconstitution after alpha-beta-depleted transplantation in children (dated by TCRdb to 2016 to 2017). The library was generated by PCR. Sequenced using an Illumina HiSeq 2500. Molecular barcoding was employed in the preparation of TCR libraries, with unique molecular identifiers being used to normalize TCRbeta repertoire quantification. TCRdb passed the public sequencing reads through fastp at Q25 and MiXCR, retaining productive beta sequences. Rows matching on CDR3 protein sequence are summarized as one entry with the most common DNA and genes. Recorded for this sample are approximately 400,000 distinct CDR3 sequences; around 15% of them occurred a single time. The ten biggest clones cover 29% of the sample. The intended sense of this specimen's treatment or condition label: allogeneic hematopoietic cell transplantation with graft depleted of TCRalphabeta T cells and CD19 B cells.

The source was PBMCs, mostly from graft donor cells, collected 360 days after TCRalphabeta/CD19-depleted stem cell transplant. The receptors shown here come from a boy in the first two years of life who had a stem cell transplant for Wiskott-Aldrich syndrome, so the T cells may come from the graft donor.

This clonotype has a handful of counts. This CDR3 reads CASSDTRGRTEAFF. DNA for the CDR3: TGTGCCAGCAGTGACACCCGGGGGAGGACTGAAGCTTTCTTT. The chain combines TRBV2 with TRBJ1-1, with a possible D match to TRBD1 (5 bases). CDR1 and CDR2 (germline): SNHLY, FYNNEI. The length of the CDR3 is 14 residues. The V gene lost 3 bases and the J gene lost 5 bases, with 13 bases spanning the gap.

This clonotype turned up a few times. V gene TRBV7-2 combines with J gene TRBJ1-1, with D possibly TRBD1 on 5 matching bases. Germline CDR1 is SGHTA and CDR2 is FQGNSA. Trimming removed 2 bases at V and 4 bases at J, with 11 bases between. CDR3 length: 14 amino acids. For the CDR3, the DNA is TGTGCCAGCAGCTTAATATCTAGGGGCACTGAAGCTTTCTTT. Translated: CASSLISRGTEAFF. The variable domain in full, completed from reference TRBV7-2 and TRBJ1-1, reads GAGVSQSPSNKVTEKGKDVELRCDPISGHTALYWYRQSLGQGLEFLIYFQGNSAPDKSGLPSDRFSAERTGGSVSTLTIQRTQQEDSAVYLCASSLISRGTEAFFGQGTRLTVV.

The V call is TRBV10-3, the J call TRBJ2-7, with 8 bases matching TRBD2. The germline V gene encodes CDR1 ENHRY and CDR2 SYGVKD. The CDR3 is 15 amino acids. The ends lost 3 bases at V and 2 bases at J; junction bases unmatched: 6. The CDR3: CAISEEKRGTYEQYF. CDR3 sequence (DNA): TGTGCCATCAGTGAAGAAAAGCGGGGGACCTACGAGCAGTACTTC.

This clonotype was counted between two and nine times. The gene calls are TRBV20-1 and TRBJ2-3; D remains ambiguous. CDR3 length: 14 residues. Germline CDR1 is DFQATT and CDR2 is SNEGSKA (reference sequence). V gave up 3 bases and J gave up 3 bases, with 13 bases separating them. CDR3 in amino acids: CSASHVPWTDTQYF. DNA of the CDR3: TGCAGTGCTAGTCATGTCCCCTGGACAGATACGCAGTATTTT.

This clonotype was detected a few times. The gene calls are TRBV7-9 and TRBJ1-2, with D perhaps TRBD1 (5 bases). Trimming pared 5 bases from V and 0 bases from J, leaving 10 bases between. Germline CDR1 and CDR2: SEHNR and FQNEAQ (reference sequence). The CDR3 consists of 14 residues. The DNA of the CDR3 is TGTGCCAGCAGCCGTCAGGGCGCTAACTATGGCTACACCTTC. This sequence encodes CASSRQGANYGYTF.

This clonotype turned up a few times. The rearrangement joins TRBV20-1 to TRBJ2-7, with D perhaps TRBD2 (6 bases). The length of the CDR3 is 12 residues. The ends were cut back, 3 bases at V and 6 bases at J, with 12 bases in the middle. Germline CDR1 reads DFQATT; CDR2 reads SNEGSKA (reference sequence). CDR3 coding DNA: TGCAGTGCTAGTAGGCGGGGCGGCGAGCAGTACTTC. Amino acid sequence: CSASRRGGEQYF.

This clonotype was seen more than once but under ten times. V is TRBV5-1 and J is TRBJ2-3; D unresolved. CDR3 length: 13 amino acids. CDR1 SGHRS and CDR2 YFSETQ come from the germline V gene. Trimming left V 0 bases short and J 4 bases short, with 6 bases between. This chain's CDR3 is CASSLGFADTQYF. The CDR3 DNA reads as TGCGCCAGCAGCTTGGGGTTCGCAGATACGCAGTATTTT. The whole variable domain, remainder taken from reference TRBV5-1 and TRBJ2-3, is KAGVTQTPRYLIKTRGQQVTLSCSPISGHRSVSWYQQTPGQGLQFLFEYFSETQRNKGNFPGRFSGRQFSNSRSEMNVSTLELGDSALYLCASSLGFADTQYFGPGTRLTVL.

This clonotype was recorded a few times. The chain has TRBV7-9 and TRBJ2-7; 7 bases align to TRBD1. The germline V gene encodes CDR1 SEHNR and CDR2 FQNEAQ (reference sequence). The CDR3 has 13 residues. V lost 4 bases and J lost 2; bases outside the gene matches: 2. CDR3 protein: CASSSRGTYEQYF. The CDR3 coding sequence is TGTGCCAGCAGCTCCAGGGGGACCTACGAGCAGTACTTC.

This rearrangement joins TRBV18 to TRBJ2-5, with D possibly matching TRBD2 (6 bases). The V end lost 3 bases, the J end lost 2 bases, and 13 bases lay between the germline ends. The CDR3 contains 15 residues. Germline V gene data show CDR1 as KGHSH and CDR2 as LQKENI. The chain's CDR3 is CASSPRRATQETQYF. The CDR3 DNA sequence: TGTGCCAGCTCACCGCGGAGGGCCACACAAGAGACCCAGTACTTC.

This clonotype appeared a few times. The chain combines TRBV2 with TRBJ2-7; TRBD2 aligns across 7 bases. The J segment lost 4 bases and the V segment lost 8 bases, leaving 11 bases of the junction unmatched. The V gene's germline CDR1 is SNHLY and CDR2 FYNNEI. This CDR3 comprises 14 residues. The CDR3 sequence is CASGWWTRTYEQYF. CDR3 nucleotides: TGTGCCAGCGGTTGGTGGACTAGAACTTACGAGCAGTACTTC.

This clonotype has only a few counts. V is TRBV27 and J is TRBJ2-7; possibly TRBD1 for D (7 bases). V lost 5 bases and J 1 base, leaving 15 bases between the germline ends. This CDR3 is 15 amino acids long. Germline CDR1 MNHEY, CDR2 SMNVEV (reference sequence). The CDR3 nucleotides read TGTGCCAGCAGTACTCGACAGGGAGGTTCCTACGAGCAGTACTTC. Protein: CASSTRQGGSYEQYF.

The chain uses TRBV30 and TRBJ2-1; 8 bases fit TRBD2. V gave up 4 bases and J gave up 8 bases; unmatched junction bases: 13. The CDR3 consists of 15 residues. Germline loops: CDR1 GTSNPN, CDR2 SVGIG (reference sequence). The CDR3 nucleotides are TGTGCCTGGAATCGCCTAGCGGGCGAATACGATGAGCAGTTCTTC. It yields the protein CAWNRLAGEYDEQFF.

CDR3 loop: CASSPSPRTGATEAFF. The CDR3 DNA reads as TGTGCCAGCAGCCCAAGCCCCCGGACAGGAGCTACTGAAGCTTTCTTT. This sequence joins TRBV6-2 or TRBV6-3 and TRBJ1-1; TRBD1 agrees at 7 bases. The V gene's germline CDR1 is MNHEY and CDR2 SVGEGT. The CDR3 consists of 16 residues. The V segment lost 6 bases and the J segment 5 bases; nucleotides outside the gene matches: 15.

The V gene is TRBV6-5, the J gene TRBJ2-7; D not certain. The CDR3 length is 16 residues. V was clipped by 6 bases and J by 2 bases, with 20 bases between them. Germline lookup yields CDR1 MNHEY and CDR2 SVGAGI. CDR3 amino acids: CASSPLGTEPPYEQYF. CDR3 DNA sequence: TGTGCCAGCAGCCCCCTGGGAACGGAGCCCCCCTACGAGCAGTACTTC.

Only a few counts were recorded for this clonotype. This chain connects TRBV5-6 to TRBJ2-1; 8 bases map to TRBD1. This CDR3 comprises 14 residues. Germline V gives CDR1 SGHDT, CDR2 YYEEEE. The V gene end was trimmed by 4 bases and the J gene end by 7 bases; junction bases not matched to a gene: 7. Written as DNA, the CDR3 is TGTGCCAGCAGCGGGACAGGCCAAACAAATGAGCAGTTCTTC. This gives the protein CASSGTGQTNEQFF.

The rearrangement uses TRBV14 and TRBJ2-1, with TRBD1 identical over 8 bases. J lost 1 base, V lost 5 bases, and 4 bases had no gene match. Looked up from germline, CDR1 is SGHDN and CDR2 is FVKESK. The CDR3 is made up of 15 amino acids. DNA for the CDR3: TGTGCCAGCAGCGCCCGACAGGGGTCCTACAATGAGCAGTTCTTC. This translates into CASSARQGSYNEQFF.

The chain is built from TRBV7-6 and TRBJ2-3; TRBD2 might be the D (6 bases). The CDR3 is 16 amino acids. Germline lookup yields CDR1 SGHVS and CDR2 FNYEAQ. Trimming stripped 2 bases from V and 2 bases from J, with 14 bases between. CDR3 DNA: TGTGCCAGCAGCTTATTTCGCGGGAAGGTCACAGATACGCAGTATTTT. This gives the protein CASSLFRGKVTDTQYF.

This clonotype showed up just a few times. This sequence joins TRBV5-5 and TRBJ1-2, with 9 nucleotides matching TRBD1. Germline loops: CDR1 SGHKS, CDR2 YYEKEE (reference sequence). J gave up 3 bases and V 4 bases, and 10 bases lay outside the gene matches. The CDR3 length is 16 residues. This CDR3 reads CASSPYRGREDYGYTF. As DNA, the CDR3 is TGTGCCAGCAGCCCATACAGGGGGCGAGAAGACTATGGCTACACCTTC. The full variable domain, its missing parts supplied by reference TRBV5-5 and TRBJ1-2, is DAGVTQSPTHLIKTRGQQVTLRCSPISGHKSVSWYQQVLGQGPQFIFQYYEKEERGRGNFPDRFSARQFPNYSSELNVNALLLGDSALYLCASSPYRGREDYGYTFGSGTRLTVV.

J is TRBJ2-7 and V is TRBV29-1; no firm D call. This CDR3 comprises 13 residues. Germline CDR1 SQVTM, CDR2 ANQGSEA. With 2 bases removed from V and 1 base from J, the gap between germline ends came to 9 bases. CDR3 sequence (DNA): TGCAGCGTTGAAACGTACAAGTCCTACGAGCAGTACTTC. Translated: CSVETYKSYEQYF.

This clonotype was seen more than once but under ten times. This chain joins TRBV6-6 and TRBJ2-1, with D hard to call. Germline V gene sequence: CDR1 MNHNY, CDR2 SVGAGI (reference sequence). This CDR3 region has 13 residues. V shed 2 bases and J shed 9 bases, with 11 bases lying between them. CDR3 bases: TGTGCCAGCAGTTACGCGGAGAAGGGTGAGCAGTTCTTC. Translating it yields CASSYAEKGEQFF.

There are a few counts of this clonotype. The V and J genes are TRBV6-5 and TRBJ2-4, with D hard to call. Trimming shortened V by 2 bases and J by 3 bases, and 8 bases separated the two germline ends. The CDR3 length is 14 residues. Germline CDR1 and CDR2: MNHEY and SVGAGI. Here the CDR3 reads CASSYAAVKNIQYF. CDR3 DNA sequence: TGTGCCAGCAGTTACGCGGCAGTCAAAAACATTCAGTACTTC.

This clonotype was picked up a small number of times. The chain is built from TRBV5-1 and TRBJ2-7; 7 bases match TRBD2. Germline V gives CDR1 SGHRS, CDR2 YFSETQ. V was clipped by 2 bases and J by 5 bases; unmatched bases: 16. The CDR3 runs 17 residues. CDR3 DNA sequence: TGCGCCAGCAGCTTCATAAGCGGGGCAGTATGGGGGAACGAGCAGTACTTC. As protein: CASSFISGAVWGNEQYF.

This chain joins TRBV24-1 and TRBJ2-3, with 11 nucleotides matching TRBD1. Unmatched junction bases numbered 3, after V lost 3 bases and J lost 2 bases. The length of the CDR3 is 16 residues. Germline values: CDR1 KGHDR, CDR2 SFDVKD. The CDR3 coding sequence is TGTGCCACCAGTGATCCGGGACAGGGGGACACAGATACGCAGTATTTT. It yields the protein CATSDPGQGDTDTQYF.

This clonotype was seen a handful of times. CDR3 region: CSGRLDKGAKNIQYF. CDR3 nucleotide sequence: TGCAGCGGCCGTCTCGATAAGGGGGCCAAAAACATTCAGTACTTC. The chain carries TRBV29-1 and TRBJ2-4, with D perhaps matching TRBD1 (5 bases). This CDR3 spans 15 amino acids. V was pared by 7 bases and J by 1 base, with 17 bases between. The germline CDR1 and CDR2 sequences are SQVTM and ANQGSEA.

In this sample, this clonotype turned up many times. This chain links TRBV12-3 or TRBV12-4 with TRBJ1-2; D uncertain. The CDR3 contains 13 residues. Trimming stripped 2 bases from V and 0 bases from J, with 4 bases between. CDR3 bases: TGTGCCAGCAGTTTAAGGACTAACTATGGCTACACCTTC. This translates into CASSLRTNYGYTF.

This chain joins TRBV7-9 and TRBJ1-1; no reliable D call. CDR3 size: 15 residues. Germline lookup yields CDR1 SEHNR and CDR2 FQNEAQ (reference sequence). V lost 5 bases and J 0 bases, leaving 13 bases between the germline ends. The chain's CDR3 is CASSPASGMNTEAFF. CDR3 DNA: TGTGCCAGCAGCCCTGCTAGCGGCATGAACACTGAAGCTTTCTTT.

This chain uses TRBV5-5 with TRBJ2-3; unclear D gene. The CDR3 is 14 residues long. CDR1 and CDR2 from the germline V gene are SGHKS and YYEKEE (reference sequence). Between the trimmed V and J ends, which lost 4 bases and 14 bases, there was a span of 23 bases. CDR3 in amino acids: CASSPRRFTHPPYF. CDR3 DNA: TGTGCCAGCAGCCCCCGCCGCTTCACACACCCCCCGTATTTT.

J is TRBJ2-1 and V is TRBV12-3 or TRBV12-4; the D gene is possibly TRBD2 (5 bases). The CDR3 contains 11 residues. Trimming pared 6 bases from V and 10 bases from J, leaving 10 bases between. The DNA of the CDR3 is TGTGCCAGCAGAACTAGGGCCGAGCAGTTCTTC. It translates to CASRTRAEQFF.